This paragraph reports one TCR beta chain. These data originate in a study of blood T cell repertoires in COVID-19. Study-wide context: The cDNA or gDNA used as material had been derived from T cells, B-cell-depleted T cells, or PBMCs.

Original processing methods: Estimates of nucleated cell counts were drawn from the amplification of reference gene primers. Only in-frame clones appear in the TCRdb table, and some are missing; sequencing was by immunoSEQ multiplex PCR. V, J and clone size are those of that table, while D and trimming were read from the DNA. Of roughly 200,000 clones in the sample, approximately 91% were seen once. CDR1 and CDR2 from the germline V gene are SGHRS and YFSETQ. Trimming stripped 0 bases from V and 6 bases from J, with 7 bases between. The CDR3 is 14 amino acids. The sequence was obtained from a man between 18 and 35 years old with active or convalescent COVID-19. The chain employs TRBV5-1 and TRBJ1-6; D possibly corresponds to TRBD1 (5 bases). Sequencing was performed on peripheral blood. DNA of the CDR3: TGCGCCAGCAGCTTGGGACAGAGTAATTCACCCCTCCACTTT. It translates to CASSLGQSNSPLHF.